These 8 T cell receptor beta chains came from one sample sequenced in a study of T-cell reconstitution after alpha-beta-depleted transplantation in children. Unique molecular identifiers were incorporated when the TCRbeta library was constructed. TCRdb re-derived calls from the PCR reads in MiXCR, one entry per CDR3 protein. Here the sample spans about 610,000 distinct CDR3 sequences, roughly a tenth being singletons. The material sequenced was PBMCs from the stem cell graft donor, taken from the stem cell graft. These receptors originate from a human donor who donated a stem cell graft to a child with acute myeloid leukemia.

This CDR3 is CASSPRQFEAFF. The CDR3 bases are TGTGCCAGCAGCCCCCGACAGTTTGAAGCTTTCTTT. This chain uses TRBV7-2 with TRBJ1-1; perhaps TRBD1 as D (5 bases). V lost 5 bases and J lost 7, with 11 bases in between. Per germline, CDR1 SGHTA and CDR2 FQGNSA. CDR3 length: 12 amino acids.

This clonotype occurred a few times. The rearrangement links TRBV28 to TRBJ2-2; possibly TRBD2 for D (6 bases). Deletions cut 7 bases from V and 5 bases from J, with 11 bases between. The germline gives CDR1 MDHEN, CDR2 SYDVKM. This CDR3 has 13 residues. For the CDR3, the DNA is TGTGCCAGCATTCCCGGGAGTACCGGGGAGCTGTTTTTT. Translating it yields CASIPGSTGELFF.

The gene calls are TRBV10-3 and TRBJ1-1; unclear D gene. The germline CDR1 and CDR2 sequences are ENHRY and SYGVKD. This CDR3 region has 11 residues. V lost 4 bases and J 5 bases, leaving 5 bases between the germline ends. CDR3 in amino acids: CAISAGTEAFF. CDR3 DNA: TGTGCCATCAGTGCCGGTACTGAAGCTTTCTTT.

The genes are TRBV12-5 and TRBJ2-1; TRBD2 agrees at 12 bases. Losses at the gene ends were 7 bases for V and 8 bases for J; bases not matched to a gene: 6. This CDR3 has 14 residues. Germline CDR1 is LGHNT and CDR2 is FRNRAP. The CDR3 coding sequence is TGTGCTAGTGCCCAGACTAGCGGGAGAGATGAGCAGTTCTTC. Protein product: CASAQTSGRDEQFF.

This clonotype appeared a few times. The chain is built from TRBV6-2 or TRBV6-3 and TRBJ2-1; 13 bases match TRBD2. Germline CDR1 and CDR2: MNHEY and SVGEGT. Losses at the gene ends were 7 bases for V and 10 bases for J; bases not matched to a gene: 10. The CDR3 consists of 15 residues. CDR3: CASIPSRGLAGEQFF. The CDR3 coding sequence is TGTGCCAGCATTCCCTCCAGGGGACTAGCGGGAGAGCAGTTCTTC.

At least ten counts were recorded for this clonotype. This chain joins TRBV15 and TRBJ2-1; the D is unclear. Germline CDR1 LNHNV, CDR2 YYDKDF (reference sequence). This CDR3 region has 16 residues. Deletions cut 3 bases from V and 3 bases from J, with 15 bases between. The CDR3 sequence: CATSRGSNDHYNEQFF. In DNA, the CDR3 is TGTGCCACCAGCAGGGGTTCTAACGACCACTACAATGAGCAGTTCTTC.

The chain links TRBV25-1 to TRBJ1-2; weak D call: TRBD1 (5 bases). The CDR3 covers 14 residues. V lost 2 bases and J lost 2, with 9 bases in between. The germline CDR1 and CDR2 sequences are MGHDK and SYGVNS. The CDR3 DNA sequence: TGTGCCAGCAGTGAAGGAGCAGGGAACTATGGCTACACCTTC. Protein: CASSEGAGNYGYTF.

V usage is TRBV6-5 and J usage is TRBJ2-7, with TRBD2 identical over 8 bases. Germline CDR1 MNHEY, CDR2 SVGAGI. The CDR3 consists of 15 residues. Unmatched junction bases numbered 5, after V lost 0 bases and J lost 4 bases. The CDR3 reads CASSYSGLAEYEQYF. In DNA form, the CDR3 reads TGTGCCAGCAGTTACTCAGGACTAGCAGAGTACGAGCAGTACTTC.